This T cell receptor beta chain is drawn from a study of shared clonotypes between healthy human individuals. Study summary: Sampling drew on donors who were a couple of women and a few men aged 18 to 49. Overall study results and limits: The sharing of 4.5% to 6.5% of naive CD4 clonotypes was seen across a handful of donors. Estimated richness values were generally larger in naive subsets than in memory subsets.

Worth noting for this clone: Antigen unknown.

V shed 7 bases and J 4 bases; nucleotides not matched to a gene: 11. The CDR3 is made up of 15 amino acids. CDR1 and CDR2 from the germline V gene are MNHEY and SMNVEV (reference sequence). Evenly divided among several immunoSEQ plates was the genomic DNA of each subset. Using immunoSEQ multiplex PCR, the repertoire was profiled, and TCRdb retains in-frame clones only, with some absent. The sample yields under 2.5 million clones, less than 95% seen once. Sequenced: naive CD4+ T cells from PBMCs. The sample's subset: CD45RA+ positively selected. The sequence came from a young man in good health. Some clones in this sample may be carry-over from other donors' samples. This chain joins TRBV27 and TRBJ2-5, with TRBD1 identical over 8 bases. CDR3 protein: CASKRQGAARETQYF. DNA for the CDR3: TGTGCCAGCAAGAGGCAGGGGGCGGCGAGAGAGACCCAGTACTTC.